The entry that follows covers one TCR beta chain sequence. Its antigen is currently unknown. The data belong to a study of cytomegalovirus exposure and HLA in healthy donors. Study-wide results and caveats: In most subjects, TCR beta sequences reportedly gave accurate predictions of HLA-A and HLA-B alleles. In a later analysis, most CMV-associated TCR beta chains appeared HLA-restricted. Most TCR sequences showed up rarely, but some public TCRs showed up in many donors.

The PCR made use of 60 Vbeta and 13 Jbeta primers. The table came from immunoSEQ multiplex PCR; TCRdb's copy has only in-frame clones and leaves some out. Seen here are approximately 110,000 clones, roughly 69% observed once, and the top ten hold 3.5% to 4%. The length of the CDR3 is 13 residues. CDR1 and CDR2 from the germline V gene are SGHRS and YFSETQ. V lost 6 bases and J 4 bases, leaving 13 bases between the germline ends. This sequence originates from a man aged 25-40 years in good health and CMV-seropositive. The V and J genes are TRBV5-1 and TRBJ2-5; maybe TRBD2 (5 bases). The sample consisted of PBMCs. The CDR3 coding sequence is TGCGCCAGCATGAGGGCTGAGGGAGAGACCCAGTACTTC. It yields the protein CASMRAEGETQYF.